This paragraph reports one T cell receptor beta chain. Its antigen is undetermined. This sample is part of a study of CD8 T cells in ankylosing spondylitis. Study results and caveats: Several of the motif variants were reported before in synovial fluid and blood from reactive arthritis. Matched synovial fluid from ankylosing spondylitis patients was reported to be enriched for disease-linked clones.

CDR1 is SGHAT, CDR2 FQNNGV, per germline. This CDR3 is 15 amino acids long. V lost 4 bases and J lost 3, with 15 bases in between. TCRdb recomputed calls from the 5' RACE reads with MiXCR, one row per CDR3 protein. This sample has a few hundred thousand distinct CDR3 sequences, with 8% to 11% found just once. The sequence came from a male donor with ankylosing spondylitis or in good health (not recorded which). The sequencing sample was made of blood, either unsorted or a sorted T cell fraction (not recorded which). This chain links TRBV11-2 with TRBJ2-5, with no clear D. CDR3 protein: CASSSSDLGKETQYF. CDR3 bases: TGTGCCAGCAGCTCGTCCGACCTTGGGAAAGAGACCCAGTACTTC.